The 29 T cell receptor beta chains in this list originate from one sample, sequenced in a study of T cells in Graves' hyperthyroidism and ophthalmopathy (dated by TCRdb to between 2019 and 2020). Library prep was done by multiplex PCR. Data came from an Illumina HiSeq 2000. The TCR beta CDR3 regions were amplified from the RNA transcripts. The first round of RT-PCR for the TCR CDR3 was performed with the HTBI primer set and the Qiagen OneStep RT-PCR kit. Clones were called with MiXCR by TCRdb after fastp trimmed the public reads at Q25, and only in-frame beta chains were retained. Rows with one shared CDR3 protein collapse into an entry with the most common genes and DNA. Across this sample there are 660,000 or so distinct CDR3 sequences, with nearly 45% seen only once. Less than 9.5% of the sample belongs to the ten largest clones. Sequenced: peripheral blood or thyroid tissue (not recorded which). These receptors all come from an adult man with Graves' disease, either hyperthyroidism or ophthalmopathy (not recorded which).

As regards this clonotype: Just one base apart from a much larger clone, this may be a read error. The CDR3 carries no conserved terminal phenylalanine or tryptophan, so it likely arises from a read error. The genes are TRBV29-1 and TRBJ1-1, with D maybe TRBD1 (5 bases). CDR1 and CDR2 from the germline V gene are SQVTM and ANQGSEA. This CDR3 spans 14 amino acids. Trimming pared 5 bases from V and 1 base from J, leaving 14 bases between. The CDR3 reads CSVLRGAGNTEAFL. CDR3 coding DNA: TGCAGCGTTTTGCGGGGCGCGGGGAACACTGAAGCTTTCCTT.

The chain is built from TRBV9 and TRBJ2-7; possibly TRBD2 for D (6 bases). This CDR3 contains 17 residues. Germline V lookup: CDR1 SGDLS, CDR2 YYNGEE. Trimming stripped 0 bases from V and 7 bases from J, with 23 bases between. Here the CDR3 DNA reads TGTGCCAGCAGCGTAGTTGTGTCGGGACTCCAGCTCCTGGAGCAGTACTTC. Its protein product is CASSVVVSGLQLLEQYF.

This clonotype came up a few times. This rearrangement joins TRBV5-6 to TRBJ2-7; D uncertain. This CDR3 is built from 15 residues. Per germline, CDR1 SGHDT and CDR2 YYEEEE. The V and J ends lost 4 bases and 0 bases respectively, with 14 bases between them. The CDR3 coding sequence is TGTGCCAGCAGCCTCGGACCCCTGAGCTCCTACGAGCAGTACTTC. Amino acids: CASSLGPLSSYEQYF.

In its sample, this clonotype was seen once. The chain carries TRBV19 and TRBJ1-1; D possibly corresponds to TRBD1 (5 bases). Germline CDR1 and CDR2: LNHDA and SQIVND (reference sequence). The CDR3 loop spans 15 amino acids. The V gene lost 1 base and the J gene lost 1 base, with 10 bases spanning the gap. CDR3 protein: CASSIAATGNTEAFF. The CDR3 DNA follows: TGTGCCAGTAGTATAGCGGCAACAGGGAACACTGAAGCTTTCTTT.

This clonotype was seen repeatedly, ten times or more. V is TRBV7-9 and J is TRBJ1-6; D is possibly TRBD1 (5 bases). The CDR3 covers 14 residues. The germline V gene has CDR1 SEHNR and CDR2 FQNEAQ (reference sequence). Trimming removed 5 bases from V and 10 bases from J, with 15 bases in between. In DNA, the CDR3 is TGTGCCAGCAGCCGGCAGGGATCCCACTCACCCCTCCACTTT. Its protein is CASSRQGSHSPLHF. The complete variable domain, with remaining parts taken from reference TRBV7-9 and TRBJ1-6, reads DTGVSQNPRHKITKRGQNVTFRCDPISEHNRLYWYRQTLGQGPEFLTYFQNEAQLEKSRLLSDRFSAERPKGSFSTLEIQRTEQGDSAMYLCASSRQGSHSPLHFGNGTRLTVT.

This clonotype was recorded many times. The V call is TRBV29-1, the J call TRBJ2-7; a possible D gene is TRBD1 (6 bases). Trimming took 2 bases from V and 3 from J, leaving 8 bases between them. The V gene's germline CDR1 is SQVTM and CDR2 ANQGSEA. The CDR3 is 12 amino acids. The CDR3 spells CSVEKGDYEQYF. The CDR3 DNA reads TGCAGCGTTGAAAAGGGGGACTACGAGCAGTACTTC.

The V gene is TRBV11-1, the J gene TRBJ2-7, with D maybe TRBD1 (5 bases). CDR1 is SGHAT and CDR2 is FQDESV in the germline V gene (reference sequence). The CDR3 runs 15 residues. The ends were cut back, 1 base at V and 1 base at J, with 11 bases in the middle. The CDR3 DNA sequence: TGTGCCAGCAGCTTAGGTAAAGGGGTTTCCTACGAGCAGTACTTC. Translation gives CASSLGKGVSYEQYF.

The gene calls are TRBV12-3 or TRBV12-4 and TRBJ2-5; no clear D gene. Deletions cut 7 bases from V and 2 bases from J, with 14 bases between. This CDR3 comprises 14 residues. For the CDR3, the DNA is TGTGCCAGCACCCCTCGGACGGAACAAGAGACCCAGTACTTC. This encodes CASTPRTEQETQYF.

About this clonotype: The conserved closing phenylalanine or tryptophan is absent in this CDR3, likely reflecting a read error. It is unclear where the CDR3 begins or ends on the DNA, so no DNA is shown, and the CDR3 is as TCRdb lists it. The chain has TRBV7-2 and TRBJ1-4; TRBD1 is taken as the D call from the table, unchecked against the DNA. The CDR3 contains 11 residues when both ends are counted. CDR1 and CDR2 (germline): SGHTA, FQGNSA. The CDR3 sequence: CASSSTGTGIA.

As regards this clonotype: This clone may be a read error of a much larger clone one base away. The conserved phenylalanine or tryptophan is not found at the CDR3 terminus, so this likely reflects a read error. The chain has TRBV24-1 and TRBJ2-7, with D tentatively TRBD1 or TRBD2 (5 bases each). The CDR3 runs 13 residues. Germline-derived CDR1 and CDR2 are KGHDR and SFDVKD. Deletions cut 4 bases from V and 5 bases from J, with 11 bases between. For the CDR3, the DNA is TGTGCCACCAGTGAACCCGGGACCCACGAGCAGTACCTC. Its protein is CATSEPGTHEQYL.

This sequence joins TRBV4-1 and TRBJ2-5, with D tentatively TRBD1 or TRBD2 (5 bases each). This CDR3 has 15 amino acids. The V end lost 4 bases, the J end lost 5 bases, and 17 bases lay between the germline ends. Germline loops: CDR1 MGHRA, CDR2 YSYEKL. CDR3 region: CASSLTSAGAETQYF. CDR3 in DNA: TGCGCCAGCAGCCTAACCTCGGCCGGGGCGGAGACCCAGTACTTC.

The V and J genes are TRBV25-1 and TRBJ1-2; TRBD1 is a possible D gene (6 bases). The length of the CDR3 is 14 residues. The germline V and J ends were trimmed by 10 bases and 4 bases, with 19 bases remaining between them. Germline V gene data show CDR1 as MGHDK and CDR2 as SYGVNS. CDR3 bases: TGTGCCACCAGAAGGAGGGGGACGACCTATGGCTACACCTTC. Translation gives CATRRRGTTYGYTF.

At least ten counts were recorded for this clonotype. This sequence joins TRBV25-1 and TRBJ1-2; D is ambiguous. The CDR3 totals 15 residues. Trimming pared 6 bases from V and 7 bases from J, leaving 21 bases between. Germline V CDR1 and CDR2: MGHDK, SYGVNS. CDR3 region: CASSHTTRGVSGYTF. The CDR3 region has the DNA TGTGCCAGCAGCCACACGACACGGGGTGTTTCTGGCTACACCTTC.

The rearrangement uses TRBV20-1 and TRBJ1-1; D is undetermined. V lost 5 bases and J 0 bases, leaving 13 bases between the germline ends. Germline assignment: CDR1 DFQATT and CDR2 SNEGSKA (reference sequence). CDR3 length: 14 residues. The CDR3 sequence is CSAGISVMNTEAFF. CDR3 nucleotides: TGCAGTGCTGGTATTTCGGTGATGAACACTGAAGCTTTCTTT.

This clonotype was detected ten times or more. The J gene is TRBJ2-6, the V gene TRBV10-3; D is possibly TRBD1 (6 bases). There are 19 residues in the CDR3. Germline CDR1 and CDR2: ENHRY and SYGVKD. The germline V and J ends were trimmed by 4 bases and 4 bases, with 23 bases remaining between them. Here the CDR3 DNA reads TGTGCCATCAGTGGTTCAGGGGCCCGGGGTATGGACGGGGCCAACGTCCTGACTTTC. Residues: CAISGSGARGMDGANVLTF.

J is TRBJ2-5 and V is TRBV10-3; TRBD1 aligns across 8 bases. The J segment lost 4 bases and the V segment lost 5 bases, leaving 0 bases of the junction unmatched. Germline-derived CDR1 and CDR2 are ENHRY and SYGVKD. The CDR3 consists of 12 residues. CDR3 nucleotide sequence: TGTGCCATCAGTCAGGGGGCAGAGACCCAGTACTTC. Translated, it gives CAISQGAETQYF.

The genes are TRBV29-1 and TRBJ2-5, with TRBD2 as a possible D gene (6 bases). The CDR3 consists of 13 residues. Germline CDR1 and CDR2: SQVTM and ANQGSEA. Between the trimmed V and J ends, which lost 8 bases and 3 bases, there was a span of 16 bases. CDR3 coding DNA: TGCAGCAGTTCCGGGGACTGGGAAGAGACCCAGTACTTC. Protein: CSSSGDWEETQYF. Complete variable domain (other parts from reference TRBV29-1 and TRBJ2-5): SAVISQKPSRDICQRGTSLTIQCQVDSQVTMMFWYRQQPGQSLTLIATANQGSEATYESGFVIDKFPISRPNLTFSTLTVSNMSPEDSSIYLCSSSGDWEETQYFGPGTRLLVL.

This clonotype appeared a single time. Compared with germline, one end of the junction differs, possibly owing to a read error. The chain links TRBV24-1 to TRBJ1-2, with D unresolved. Germline V gene sequence: CDR1 KGHDR, CDR2 SFDVKD. This CDR3 has 14 residues. The CDR3 sequence: CAASGQETNYGYTF. The DNA for the CDR3 is TGTGCCGCCAGTGGTCAGGAAACTAACTATGGCTACACTTTC.

V is TRBV7-9 and J is TRBJ2-5, with 10 nucleotides matching TRBD1. The CDR3 extends over 15 amino acids. Per the germline V gene, CDR1 is SEHNR and CDR2 is FQNEAQ (reference sequence). The V and J ends lost 4 bases and 5 bases, in that order; junction bases with no gene match: 7. The CDR3 DNA reads TGTGCCAGCAGCTCCCCGCCGGACAGGGGGGAGACCCAGTACTTC. It codes for CASSSPPDRGETQYF.

The CDR3 is CASSYAGQVSPYEQYF. The CDR3, as DNA: TGTGCCAGCAGCTACGCGGGGCAGGTATCTCCCTACGAGCAGTACTTC. V is TRBV7-9 and J is TRBJ2-7; perhaps TRBD2 as D (6 bases). CDR1 SEHNR and CDR2 FQNEAQ come from the germline V gene (reference sequence). The CDR3 contains 16 residues. Trimming shortened V by 4 bases and J by 2 bases, and 18 bases separated the two germline ends.

The rearrangement uses TRBV10-3 and TRBJ1-5, with D hard to call. The CDR3 is made up of 15 amino acids. Germline V gene lookup returns CDR1 ENHRY and CDR2 SYGVKD. Between the trimmed V and J ends, which lost 0 bases and 7 bases, there was a span of 13 bases. CDR3 nucleotide sequence: TGTGCCATCAGTGAGTCAAAGGGAGGTGGCCAGCCCCAGCATTTT. It encodes CAISESKGGGQPQHF.

The table lists this clonotype with a few counts. In DNA, the CDR3 is TGCAGTGCTAGAGATGTAACGGCAGACTACGAGCAGTACTTC. Protein product: CSARDVTADYEQYF. The rearrangement links TRBV20-1 to TRBJ2-7; no reliable D call. V was shortened by 0 bases and J by 3 bases, with 12 bases between the two germline ends. CDR1 and CDR2 (germline): DFQATT, SNEGSKA (reference sequence). This CDR3 comprises 14 residues.

For the CDR3, the DNA is TGTGCCAGCAGCCCCCCACAGCCATACAATTCACCCCTCCACTTT. Residues: CASSPPQPYNSPLHF. V usage is TRBV7-9 and J usage is TRBJ1-6; unclear D gene. Trimming removed 5 bases from V and 7 bases from J, with 15 bases in between. The CDR3 contains 15 residues. The germline V gene has CDR1 SEHNR and CDR2 FQNEAQ (reference sequence).

This clonotype appeared a few times. It may be a read error: a sequence one base away is much more abundant. The rearrangement links TRBV20-1 to TRBJ2-5; maybe TRBD2 (5 bases). Trimming removed 1 base at V and 1 base at J, with 7 bases between. Germline V gene lookup returns CDR1 DFQATT and CDR2 SNEGSKA (reference sequence). This CDR3 has 13 amino acids. The CDR3 protein is CSARAAGQETQYF. CDR3 nucleotide sequence: TGCAGTGCTAGAGCGGCGGGCCAAGAGACCCAGTACTTC.

The chain employs TRBV9 and TRBJ2-7, with a weak D call TRBD1 (5 bases). Germline CDR1 and CDR2: SGDLS and YYNGEE. V was shortened by 4 bases and J by 4 bases, with 15 bases between the two germline ends. The CDR3 has 14 residues. The CDR3 DNA reads TGTGCCAGCAGCCCATCGACGACAGCTTACGAGCAGTACTTC. Encoded protein: CASSPSTTAYEQYF.

This clonotype was recorded a few times. The chain recombines TRBV7-9 with TRBJ2-7; D is unclear. CDR3 length equals 14 residues. Trimming removed 6 bases at V and 1 base at J, with 13 bases between. CDR1 SEHNR and CDR2 FQNEAQ come from the germline V gene (reference sequence). CDR3 DNA: TGTGCCAGCAGTCTCTCTGGGGTATCCTACGAGCAGTACTTC. It yields the protein CASSLSGVSYEQYF. Full variable domain (missing parts from reference TRBV7-9 and TRBJ2-7): DTGVSQNPRHKITKRGQNVTFRCDPISEHNRLYWYRQTLGQGPEFLTYFQNEAQLEKSRLLSDRFSAERPKGSFSTLEIQRTEQGDSAMYLCASSLSGVSYEQYFGPGTRLTVT.

This clonotype was detected ten times or more. The rearrangement joins TRBV20-1 to TRBJ2-5, with D perhaps being TRBD1 or TRBD2 (5 bases each). CDR3 length: 13 amino acids. The germline gives CDR1 DFQATT, CDR2 SNEGSKA (reference sequence). V lost 4 bases, J lost 10 bases, and 19 bases lay in between. CDR3 amino acids: CSATRDDTVSQYF. In nucleotides, the CDR3 is TGCAGTGCTACCAGGGACGACACGGTTAGCCAGTACTTC.

This clonotype was counted only a few times. This rearrangement joins TRBV2 to TRBJ1-2; maybe TRBD1 (6 bases). V shed 7 bases and J shed 2 bases, with 11 bases lying between them. The germline V gene encodes CDR1 SNHLY and CDR2 FYNNEI. The length of the CDR3 is 13 residues. The chain's CDR3 is CASTETGNYGYTF. The CDR3 DNA follows: TGTGCCAGCACTGAGACAGGAAACTATGGCTACACCTTC.

The chain has TRBV20-1 and TRBJ2-7, with 9 bases that match TRBD2. The CDR3 is made up of 13 amino acids. Losses at the gene ends were 3 bases for V and 4 bases for J; bases not matched to a gene: 4. Germline V gene lookup returns CDR1 DFQATT and CDR2 SNEGSKA (reference sequence). The CDR3 here is CSARGLAPYEQYF. The CDR3 bases are TGCAGTGCTAGGGGACTAGCTCCGTACGAGCAGTACTTC.